This T cell receptor beta chain was captured in a study of shared clonotypes between healthy human individuals (dated by TCRdb to 2019 to 2021). Turning to the overall study: Three men and two women, aged 18 to 49 years, made up the cohort. To increase sequencing depth and limit assay-specific biases, different laboratories used diverse techniques to prepare libraries and sequence TCR repertoires. To estimate repertoire size and how much clonotype sharing occurs between individuals, the study deeply sequenced the blood TCR repertoires of about five healthy adults. Between about 0.8 and 9 billion PBMCs per donor were obtained by leukapheresis. Per donor, three plates each were used for CD4 naive and CD4 memory, two for CD8 naive, and one for CD8 memory. Points the paper makes about the study in general: Pairwise subsampling led to the expectation that sequencing depth would affect the degree of clonotype sharing among donors. Sharing across a few donors was observed for approximately 5% of naive CD4, over 3% of naive CD8, 2.3% of memory CD4, and roughly 0.43% of memory CD8 clonotypes. Larger estimated clonotype richness was generally found for naive subsets than for memory subsets. Sampling was restricted to blood, and TCR repertoires in tissue are likely to differ from TCR repertoires in blood. Clonotypes shared by all four sorted-subset donors showed higher generation probabilities than non-shared clonotypes. Incomplete sequencing was indicated by rarefaction of sorted-subset datasets, despite the large sequencing depth. The genetic and exposure-history diversity represented was limited by the small number of donors.

Including cysteine and phenylalanine, the CDR3 has 15 amino acids. Of all the DNA, just the CDR3 is kept, 45 bases in frame from base 1. V has 5 bases trimmed and J has 3 bases trimmed; junction bases matching no gene number 3. Reading the germline V gene gives CDR1 MDHEN and CDR2 SYDVKM. To note about this clone: There is no known antigen for this receptor. No much larger clone is present one base from it, and per-base qualities are unavailable.

Using the deep immunoSEQ assay, multiplex PCR amplified TCR CDR3 regions from genomic DNA. Genomic DNA extracted from each cell subset was distributed evenly over all wells of several immunoSEQ 96-well plates, and each plate served as one replicate. For sorted subsets, each replicate PCR was loaded with approximately 0.2 ug genomic DNA, equivalent to 30,000 or so T cell genomes. Purified libraries were quantified with a Qubit 3.0 fluorometer, sized on a Bioanalyzer 2100, and re-quantified with the KAPA Library Quantification kit. Every immunoSEQ 96-well plate was sequenced on a dedicated single-read 150-cycle Illumina NextSeq 550 flow cell. The original pipeline was this. The immunoSEQ output contained only junctional sequences without quality scores, so filtering could not match that applied to full-length reads. Sequences were annotated with PyIR, a Python wrapper for IgBLAST v1.9, and V/J genes and CDR3 were assigned using IMGT germline references. Any read was removed if the V/J assignment was weak (E-value above 1e-6), the CDR3 was missing, or the read contained stop codons, out-of-frame junctions, or ambiguous translated residues. V3J clonotypes were defined as sequences sharing the same inferred V gene, J gene, and CDR3 amino acid sequence. Percentage overlap between repertoires was calculated by dividing the number of shared unique clonotypes by the size of the smaller repertoire. Repertoire richness was assessed with RTK rarefaction, the Chao1 estimator, and Recon v2.1 estimates of unobserved clonotypes. OLGA was used to compute generation probabilities for all TCRbeta clonotypes that the gDNA method yielded from a few donors. TCRdb took this table from immuneACCESS and kept in-frame rearrangements with V and J called. Such tables lack part of the clones; where checked against another copy, unresolved V genes explain under half of the gap, and the rest is unexplained. Clonal size and the V and J genes are those of that table, whereas D and trimming came from the DNA. In this sample the table shows 2 million to 3 million clones, roughly 93% of which occur a single time. Around 0.4% of the sample lies in the top ten.

Donors were healthy HIV-negative adults with no recently reported acute infections or vaccinations. Every donor was a Caucasian adult living in Nashville, Tennessee, USA. Magnetic negative selection was used to enrich CD4+ T cells, after which naive cells were positively selected on CD45RA and the negative fraction became the memory subset. Blood was obtained by leukapheresis, after which PBMCs were separated by Ficoll-Histopaque density gradient centrifugation and cryopreserved in liquid nitrogen vapor phase. Analytical flow cytometry was used to check the purity and quantity of each magnetically sorted T cell population. Genomic DNA was isolated from each sorted fraction and quantified by UV absorbance on a Nanodrop 2000c.

The chain is encoded by TRBV28 joined to TRBJ1-5; TRBD1 agrees with 11 junctional bases. The receptor's source is a man aged 18 to 30 in good health. Some clones in this sample may be carry-over from other donors' samples. Sequencing used naive CD4+ T cells from PBMCs. The meaning of the sample's cell subset or site label: CD45RA+ positively selected. Read as DNA, the sequence is TGTGCCAGCAGTGCGGGACAGGGGGTCAATCAGCCCCAGCATTTT. This codes for CASSAGQGVNQPQHF.